The rows below give T cell receptor beta chains drawn from one sample of a study of blood T cell repertoires in COVID-19. Assay: immunoSEQ multiplex PCR; the TCRdb copy retains only in-frame clones and omits some. The top ten hold under 9.5% of the sample, which has more than 65,000 clones, roughly nine tenths seen once. The sample consisted of peripheral blood. The receptors stem from a middle-aged man with acute or convalescent COVID-19. Each CDR3 is given with its conserved first and last residue. The D gene is left open where the match is weak. A clone size is listed for some rows: how often the clone was seen (once, few, many), or a class if it is expanded.

d_call clone_size cdr3_length j_call v_call cdr3_nt cdr3_aa
NA NA 19 TRBJ1-4 TRBV10-1 TGCGCCAGCAGTGAGTCAGCGGGGGCCTACCCTCGTGGTAATGAAAAACTGTTTTTT CASSESAGAYPRGNEKLFF
NA NA 15 TRBJ1-1 TRBV27 TGTGCCAGCAGTTTTTCCGAGGATTTGAACACTGAAGCTTTCTTT CASSFSEDLNTEAFF
TRBD2 once 15 TRBJ2-7 TRBV5-4 TGTGCCAGCCGACTAGATCCACGGGGGGGCTACGAGCAGTACTTC CASRLDPRGGYEQYF
TRBD1 once 13 TRBJ1-6 TRBV29-1 TGCAGCGCAGCGGACAGGGCTGATTCACCCCTCCACTTT CSAADRADSPLHF
NA NA 14 TRBJ2-5 TRBV6-1 TGTGCCAGCAGTGATACAGGGAATGGGGAGACCCAGTACTTC CASSDTGNGETQYF
NA NA 14 TRBJ1-6 TRBV6-1 TGTGCCAGCAGTGACGACAGGTCTAATTCACCCCTCCACTTT CASSDDRSNSPLHF
NA NA 13 TRBJ1-5 TRBV7-9 TGTGCCAGCAGCTTGAGGTCGGGTCAGCCCCAGCATTTT CASSLRSGQPQHF
NA once 20 TRBJ2-5 TRBV3-1/TRBV3-2 TGTGCCAGCAGCCACAATACGATGGGCGGGGCTTGGGGGTGGCAAGAGACCCAGTACTTC CASSHNTMGGAWGWQETQYF
NA NA 13 TRBJ1-2 TRBV2 TGTGCCAGCAGTGAACTGCGGTCAGGGGGCTACACCTTC CASSELRSGGYTF
NA NA 16 TRBJ1-4 TRBV19 TGTGCCAGTACCAAGGACAGAAAAACAACTAATGAAAAACTGTTTTTT CASTKDRKTTNEKLFF
NA NA 14 TRBJ1-4 TRBV9 TGTGCCAGCAGCGCAGGGGCAGCTAATGAAAAACTGTTTTTT CASSAGAANEKLFF
NA NA 13 TRBJ1-4 TRBV2 TGTGCCAGCAGGGGGGGTCCTAATGAAAAACTGTTTTTT CASRGGPNEKLFF
NA NA 15 TRBJ2-3 TRBV3-1/TRBV3-2 TGTGCCAGCAGCGCCATGCTAGCGACCACAGATACGCAGTATTTT CASSAMLATTDTQYF
NA NA 14 TRBJ1-1 TRBV7-3 TGTGCCAGCAGCCAAACCGGGGGAAGGACTGAAGCTTTCTTT CASSQTGGRTEAFF
NA NA 15 TRBJ1-1 TRBV6-5 TGTGCCAGCAGTCACGGGGGAGGCTTGAACACTGAAGCTTTCTTT CASSHGGGLNTEAFF
TRBD1 NA 15 TRBJ2-2 TRBV11-3 TGTGCCAGCAGCTTAAGGACAGGGGGCACCGGGGAGCTGTTTTTT CASSLRTGGTGELFF